The 24 T cell receptor beta chains below all came from one sample that was sequenced in a study of T cells after yellow fever vaccination. TCRdb analysed the 5' RACE reads with MiXCR anew, one entry per CDR3 protein. This repertoire shows about 150,000 distinct CDR3 sequences, approximately 6.2% found once; its top ten account for just under 3%. Sequences were derived from CD4+ T cells sorted from PBMCs, sampled on the day of the first yellow fever vaccination. These receptors all come from a young man who received the YFV17D yellow fever vaccine.

The chain joins TRBV7-3 to TRBJ2-3; a weak D match, TRBD2 (5 bases). Trimming took off 6 bases at V and 2 bases at J, with 15 bases between the two ends. The germline CDR1 and CDR2 sequences are SGHTA and FQGTGA. CDR3 length equals 15 residues. The CDR3 region is CASRRAAGNTDTQYF. The CDR3 bases are TGTGCCAGCAGGCGCGCGGCCGGGAACACAGATACGCAGTATTTT.

This clonotype occurred many times. The gene calls are TRBV9 and TRBJ1-6; D is undetermined. Germline V gene lookup returns CDR1 SGDLS and CDR2 YYNGEE. The CDR3 has 16 residues. Trimming took 3 bases from V and 0 from J, leaving 10 bases between them. The CDR3 protein is CASSEGVSSYNSPLHF. The CDR3, as DNA: TGTGCCAGCAGCGAAGGTGTAAGCTCCTATAATTCACCCCTCCACTTT.

V usage is TRBV11-2 and J usage is TRBJ1-1; D is unresolved. The germline CDR1 and CDR2 sequences are SGHAT and FQNNGV. The CDR3 is 13 residues long. Between the trimmed V and J ends, which lost 2 bases and 11 bases, there was a span of 15 bases. This CDR3 reads CASSLIGKNRAFF. The CDR3 DNA sequence: TGTGCCAGCAGCTTAATAGGGAAAAATCGGGCTTTCTTT.

This clonotype was recorded at least ten times. The chain combines TRBV29-1 with TRBJ1-1, with D perhaps matching TRBD1 (5 bases). V dropped 5 bases and J dropped 4 bases, with 8 bases sitting between them. The V gene's germline CDR1 is SQVTM and CDR2 ANQGSEA. CDR3 length equals 11 residues. The CDR3 sequence: CSVSGFTEAFF. DNA for the CDR3: TGCAGCGTTTCAGGGTTCACTGAAGCTTTCTTT. The full variable domain, rest sourced from reference TRBV29-1 and TRBJ1-1, is SAVISQKPSRDICQRGTSLTIQCQVDSQVTMMFWYRQQPGQSLTLIATANQGSEATYESGFVIDKFPISRPNLTFSTLTVSNMSPEDSSIYLCSVSGFTEAFFGQGTRLTVV.

This clonotype was observed at least ten times. The CDR3 reads CASSPRRRDEQYF. In DNA form, the CDR3 reads TGTGCCAGCAGCCCGCGGAGACGGGACGAGCAGTACTTC. The chain carries TRBV7-8 and TRBJ2-7; no definite D call. This CDR3 comprises 13 residues. Germline CDR1 is SGHVS and CDR2 is FQNEAQ. V shed 5 bases and J shed 5 bases, with 13 bases lying between them.

This clonotype has a single count. Since a much larger clone is just one base distant, this may be a read error. This chain uses TRBV9 with TRBJ2-3, with D uncertain. Trimming took 4 bases from V and 10 from J, leaving 16 bases between them. The CDR3 spans 13 residues. Germline CDR1 and CDR2: SGDLS and YYNGEE. The CDR3 DNA is TGTGCCAGCAGCTTAGGAGTAGGGTTTGCGCAGTATTTT. Translation: CASSLGVGFAQYF.

J is TRBJ2-1 and V is TRBV18; TRBD1 might be the D (6 bases). Germline values: CDR1 KGHSH, CDR2 LQKENI. This CDR3 is built from 14 residues. V lost 1 base and J lost 7, with 11 bases in between. As DNA, the CDR3 is TGTGCCAGCTCACCACAGGGGGAAAGAAATGAGCAGTTCTTC. This codes for CASSPQGERNEQFF.

This clonotype was seen many times. This chain joins TRBV20-1 and TRBJ2-1; D possibly matches TRBD1 or TRBD2 (5 bases each). The V gene lost 4 bases and the J gene lost 14 bases, with 18 bases spanning the gap. The CDR3 has 12 residues. Germline CDR1 and CDR2: DFQATT and SNEGSKA (reference sequence). The CDR3 DNA is TGCAGTGCTACTAGTCCGGGACGAGAGGAGTTCTTC. It encodes CSATSPGREEFF.

This chain joins TRBV12-3 or TRBV12-4 and TRBJ2-1; 9 bases agree with TRBD2. The CDR3 spans 17 residues. V was clipped by 6 bases and J by 5 bases; unmatched bases: 14. This chain's CDR3 is CASSLKTGTSINNEQFF. The CDR3 bases are TGTGCCAGCAGCTTGAAGACCGGGACTAGCATCAACAATGAGCAGTTCTTC.

This clonotype was seen only a few times. The chain has TRBV11-3 and TRBJ1-1, with D hard to call. V was pared by 2 bases and J by 3 bases, with 7 bases between. The germline V gene has CDR1 SGHNT and CDR2 YENEEA. This CDR3 region has 13 residues. The CDR3 loop reads CASSLMGYTEAFF. As DNA, the CDR3 is TGTGCCAGCAGCTTAATGGGGTACACTGAAGCTTTCTTT.

To note about this clonotype: A read error may be the cause here, since a much bigger clone is one base away. The chain is built from TRBV6-1 and TRBJ1-5; 7 positions match TRBD1. Germline values: CDR1 MNHNS, CDR2 SASEGT. CDR3 size: 14 residues. The CDR3 region is CASGIRGGKQPQHF. The CDR3, as DNA: TGTGCCAGCGGAATCAGGGGGGGCAAGCAGCCCCAGCATTTT.

This clonotype was found many times. The gene calls are TRBV20-1 and TRBJ2-1; the match to TRBD2 covers 11 bases. There are 17 residues in the CDR3. After removal of 0 bases from V and 5 bases from J, the junction contained 9 bases not matched to a gene. Germline V gene sequence: CDR1 DFQATT, CDR2 SNEGSKA (reference sequence). The CDR3 sequence: CSARDLASGGYNNEQFF. CDR3 nucleotide sequence: TGCAGTGCTAGAGATTTGGCTAGCGGGGGGTATAACAATGAGCAGTTCTTC.

In this sample, this clonotype turned up many times. The gene calls are TRBV12-3 or TRBV12-4 and TRBJ1-5, with D maybe TRBD1 (6 bases). The length of the CDR3 is 15 residues. Trimming cost V 1 base and J 8 bases, with 15 bases left between them. CDR3 amino acids: CASSLGTGRLEPQHF. CDR3 bases: TGTGCCAGCAGTTTAGGAACAGGGCGGTTAGAGCCCCAGCATTTT.

In this sample, this clonotype turned up a few times. The chain links TRBV5-4 to TRBJ1-2, with 9 bases lining up with TRBD1. The CDR3 extends over 15 amino acids. CDR1 is SGHNT, CDR2 YYREEE, per germline (reference sequence). Trimming at V came to 5 bases and at J to 4 bases, leaving 9 bases not matched to a gene. CDR3 region: CASSQFPGQGYGYTF. The CDR3 bases are TGTGCCAGCAGTCAATTCCCGGGACAGGGCTATGGCTACACCTTC.

This clonotype was counted at least ten times. The chain recombines TRBV6-5 with TRBJ1-1, with 7 positions matching TRBD1. CDR1 is MNHEY, CDR2 SVGAGI, per germline. CDR3 length equals 14 residues. Trimming at V came to 3 bases and at J to 4 bases, leaving 5 bases not matched to a gene. CDR3 sequence reads: CASSYSQGSTEAFF. The CDR3 nucleotides are TGTGCCAGCAGTTATTCACAGGGGAGCACTGAAGCTTTCTTT.

This clonotype was found many times. The rearrangement joins TRBV5-1 to TRBJ2-1, with D uncertain. V lost 0 bases to trimming and J lost 4 bases, with 11 bases between them. CDR3 size: 15 residues. Per the germline V gene, CDR1 is SGHRS and CDR2 is YFSETQ. This chain's CDR3 is CASSLALGNYNEQFF. The CDR3 DNA reads TGCGCCAGCAGCTTGGCCCTGGGAAATTACAATGAGCAGTTCTTC.

This clonotype came up a few times. The chain joins TRBV20-1 to TRBJ1-4; D possibly corresponds to TRBD1 (5 bases). V was shortened by 7 bases and J by 6 bases, with 15 bases between the two germline ends. From germline, CDR1 is DFQATT and CDR2 SNEGSKA (reference sequence). The CDR3 covers 13 residues. DNA for the CDR3: TGCAGTGTTACCGGGAGGGGAGATGAAAAACTGTTTTTT. Its translation is CSVTGRGDEKLFF.

This clonotype was recorded at least ten times. The rearrangement uses TRBV12-3 or TRBV12-4 and TRBJ1-2, with D perhaps matching TRBD1 (6 bases). The CDR3 loop spans 14 amino acids. V lost 5 bases and J 2 bases, leaving 12 bases between the germline ends. The CDR3 reads CASSGDKANYGYTF. The CDR3 nucleotides are TGTGCCAGCAGTGGGGACAAGGCCAACTATGGCTACACCTTC.

Note on this clonotype: A much more abundant neighbour one base away suggests this may be a read error. V and J are TRBV4-3 and TRBJ2-5; the D gene is possibly TRBD2 (5 bases). Per germline, CDR1 LGHNA and CDR2 YSLEER. V was clipped by 0 bases and J by 10 bases, with 12 bases between them. The CDR3 contains 13 residues. CDR3 loop: CASSQETTGSQYF. In nucleotides, the CDR3 is TGCGCCAGCAGCCAAGAGACTACCGGAAGCCAGTACTTC.

This clonotype was found a few times. The chain has TRBV5-6 and TRBJ2-7; 7 nucleotides match TRBD1. The germline CDR1 and CDR2 sequences are SGHDT and YYEEEE. The CDR3 is 15 amino acids. V trimming: 1 base; J trimming: 4 bases; junction bases outside the gene matches: 8. The chain's CDR3 is CASSLIGQGVYEQYF. In DNA, the CDR3 is TGTGCCAGCAGCTTGATCGGTCAGGGGGTTTACGAGCAGTACTTC.

The table lists this clonotype with many counts. The chain employs TRBV5-1 and TRBJ2-3; a weak D match, TRBD2 (7 bases). CDR1 is SGHRS and CDR2 is YFSETQ in the germline V gene. This CDR3 contains 13 residues. V dropped 3 bases and J dropped 4 bases, with 9 bases sitting between them. The CDR3 nucleotides are TGCGCCAGCAGCTGGGAGGGGGCAGATACGCAGTATTTT. Its protein is CASSWEGADTQYF. Based on the CDR3 plus reference TRBV5-1 and TRBJ2-3, the full variable domain is KAGVTQTPRYLIKTRGQQVTLSCSPISGHRSVSWYQQTPGQGLQFLFEYFSETQRNKGNFPGRFSGRQFSNSRSEMNVSTLELGDSALYLCASSWEGADTQYFGPGTRLTVL.

Many counts were recorded for this clonotype. The V call is TRBV5-1, the J call TRBJ1-1; 7 bases line up with TRBD1. Trimming cost V 1 base and J 3 bases; bases outside gene matches: 3. Germline CDR1 is SGHRS and CDR2 is YFSETQ. The CDR3 has 14 amino acids. CDR3 residues: CASSLRQGHTEAFF. Written as DNA, the CDR3 is TGCGCCAGCAGCTTGCGACAGGGTCACACTGAAGCTTTCTTT.

This clonotype was seen more than once but under ten times. The chain is built from TRBV7-2 and TRBJ1-3; D unresolved. Germline V gives CDR1 SGHTA, CDR2 FQGNSA. The CDR3 runs 12 residues. V lost 3 bases to trimming and J lost 4 bases, with 4 bases between them. Here the CDR3 reads CASSFKGNTIYF. The CDR3 DNA follows: TGTGCCAGCAGCTTTAAAGGAAACACCATATATTTT.

This clonotype appeared many times. The chain uses TRBV5-6 and TRBJ2-7, with 7 bases fitting TRBD1. Germline V CDR1 and CDR2: SGHDT, YYEEEE. The CDR3 runs 12 residues. Germline trimming cut 4 bases from V and 7 bases from J; bases unmatched to any gene: 5. The CDR3 protein is CASSRTGREQYV. The CDR3 DNA sequence: TGTGCCAGCAGCCGGACAGGTAGAGAGCAGTACGTC.